This T cell receptor beta chain was captured in a study of T cell responses to AZD1222 COVID-19 vaccine. Study-wide results and limits: Mostly white British, mostly female donors; authors suggested clonal diversity may be underestimated. Receipt of two AZD1222 doses was followed by a rise in Spike-specific TCR breadth and depth.

Concerning this clone itself: The target antigen is unknown.

The CDR3 has 15 residues. Germline V gene sequence: CDR1 SNHLY, CDR2 FYNNEI. V shed 2 bases and J 8 bases; nucleotides not matched to a gene: 6. The table came from immunoSEQ multiplex PCR; TCRdb's copy has only in-frame clones and leaves some out. Of 120,000 or so clones listed, around 87% were seen once; the top ten hold 1.2%. The V gene is TRBV2, the J gene TRBJ1-4; 9 bases are a match to TRBD1. The sequences come from peripheral blood, collected on day 0 of AZD1222 vaccination. This receptor was identified in an adult in good health. CDR3 protein: CASSERRQGVEKLFF. In nucleotides, the CDR3 is TGTGCCAGCAGTGAAAGGAGACAGGGGGTAGAAAAACTGTTTTTT.